This TCR beta chain is drawn from a study of control samples from healthy donors and cancer patients. CDR3 size: 13 residues. V lost 3 bases, J lost 2 bases, and 2 bases lay in between. This table comes from immunoSEQ multiplex PCR, and its TCRdb copy is limited to in-frame clones, with some not included. The repertoire holds 150,000 to 200,000 clones, with roughly 89% as singletons. This sequence joins TRBV12-3 or TRBV12-4 and TRBJ2-6; no firm D call. The source of this sequence is a woman aged 45-65 years in good health. Source material: blood. The CDR3, as DNA: TGTGCCAGCAGTTTTACTGGGGCCAACGTCCTGACTTTC. Encoded protein: CASSFTGANVLTF.